Each of the 24 T cell receptor beta chains below was sequenced from the same sample in a study of T cells after yellow fever vaccination. TCRdb processed the 5' RACE reads anew with MiXCR; each CDR3 protein has one entry. This table has 350,000 to 450,000 distinct CDR3 sequences, approximately 6% appearing once. The sample was PBMCs, taken 5 days after the yellow fever booster vaccination. Receptor source: a man younger than 40 who received the YFV17D yellow fever vaccine.

The gene calls are TRBV7-2 and TRBJ2-7; 8 nucleotides align to TRBD1. There are 14 residues in the CDR3. The junction had 6 bases not matched to a gene; V was cut back by 5 bases and J by 3 bases. Germline values: CDR1 SGHTA, CDR2 FQGNSA. The CDR3 bases are TGTGCCAGCAGCCTTTGGACAGGGAACTACGAGCAGTACTTC. Translation gives CASSLWTGNYEQYF.

V gene TRBV20-1 combines with J gene TRBJ1-1, with D possibly TRBD1 on 6 matching bases. This CDR3 comprises 13 residues. The V gene lost 3 bases and the J gene lost 8 bases, with 16 bases spanning the gap. The germline V gene encodes CDR1 DFQATT and CDR2 SNEGSKA (reference sequence). CDR3 amino acids: CSASPPGGREAFF. CDR3 sequence (DNA): TGCAGTGCTAGCCCTCCTGGGGGCAGGGAAGCTTTCTTT.

This clonotype was counted many times. The chain carries TRBV20-1 and TRBJ2-7; a possible D gene is TRBD1 (6 bases). The CDR3 extends over 14 amino acids. Trimming left V 3 bases short and J 3 bases short, with 15 bases between. Germline CDR1 reads DFQATT; CDR2 reads SNEGSKA (reference sequence). The CDR3 nucleotides read TGCAGTGCTAGGGGGGACAAAGCGGTCTACGAGCAGTACTTC. Amino acids: CSARGDKAVYEQYF.

A single count supports this clonotype. A read error is possible here, since a much larger clone lies one base away. This chain uses TRBV28 with TRBJ2-1, with 8 positions matching TRBD2. CDR1 is MDHEN and CDR2 is SYDVKM in the germline V gene. V trimming: 7 bases; J trimming: 2 bases; junction bases outside the gene matches: 16. This CDR3 spans 18 amino acids. CDR3 sequence: CASNASRAREVTYNEQFF. The CDR3 nucleotides read TGTGCCAGCAATGCCAGCAGGGCGCGGGAGGTAACCTACAATGAGCAGTTCTTC.

This clonotype was seen ten or more times. The chain employs TRBV5-4 and TRBJ1-1; TRBD1 aligns across 10 bases. Germline V CDR1 and CDR2: SGHNT, YYREEE (reference sequence). The CDR3 length is 14 residues. V lost 3 bases to trimming and J lost 2 bases; unmatched junction nucleotides: 1. In DNA form, the CDR3 reads TGTGCCAGCAGCTCGACAGGGGGCAACACTGAAGCTTTCTTT. As protein: CASSSTGGNTEAFF.

This clonotype appeared a few times. The gene calls are TRBV4-1 and TRBJ2-1; 9 bases fit TRBD2. V dropped 4 bases and J dropped 6; count of bases not matched to a gene: 13. Germline assignment: CDR1 MGHRA and CDR2 YSYEKL. The CDR3 extends over 17 amino acids. This chain's CDR3 is CASSRLDGGLAGNEQFF. Here the CDR3 DNA reads TGCGCCAGCAGCCGCCTAGACGGGGGACTAGCTGGCAATGAGCAGTTCTTC.

This chain joins TRBV7-2 and TRBJ2-3; D ambiguous. The germline gives CDR1 SGHTA, CDR2 FQGNSA. Trimming took off 5 bases at V and 1 base at J, with 10 bases between the two ends. This CDR3 contains 14 residues. Here the CDR3 DNA reads TGTGCCAGCAGCCCAGTGCAGGGCACAGATACGCAGTATTTT. Protein sequence: CASSPVQGTDTQYF.

V and J are TRBV12-3 or TRBV12-4 and TRBJ2-3; D gene ambiguous. Trimming left V 6 bases short and J 4 bases short, with 20 bases between. The CDR3 has 16 residues. CDR3 bases: TGTGCCAGCAGCCCTCTCTCGCGCACCACCTCAGATACGCAGTATTTT. This gives the protein CASSPLSRTTSDTQYF.

This clonotype was detected many times. V is TRBV29-1 and J is TRBJ2-1; no firm D call. Trimming cost V 5 bases and J 0 bases, with 8 bases left between them. Germline V gene data show CDR1 as SQVTM and CDR2 as ANQGSEA. This CDR3 has 13 residues. DNA for the CDR3: TGCAGCGTTCCCTGGGTCTCCTACAATGAGCAGTTCTTC. Its protein is CSVPWVSYNEQFF.

This clonotype has a handful of counts. The chain couples TRBV5-1 to TRBJ2-3; TRBD1 aligns across 9 bases. The CDR3 is made up of 15 amino acids. Germline V gene data show CDR1 as SGHRS and CDR2 as YFSETQ. Losses at the gene ends were 5 bases for V and 4 bases for J; bases not matched to a gene: 8. This chain's CDR3 is CASRSVTGGADTQYF. The DNA for the CDR3 is TGCGCCAGCAGAAGCGTTACAGGGGGCGCAGATACGCAGTATTTT.

In its sample, this clonotype was seen many times. The chain uses TRBV4-3 and TRBJ2-2, with D tentatively TRBD1 (6 bases). The germline gives CDR1 LGHNA, CDR2 YSLEER. CDR3 length: 15 amino acids. Deletions cut 4 bases from V and 5 bases from J, with 14 bases between. CDR3 region: CASSRGTLATGELFF. CDR3 sequence (DNA): TGCGCCAGCAGCCGAGGGACACTGGCAACCGGGGAGCTGTTTTTT.

The CDR3 bases are TGTGCCAGCAGTTTGAATGGGGTAGCTGAAGCTTTCTTT. Protein sequence: CASSLNGVAEAFF. V and J are TRBV6-6 and TRBJ1-1; D gene uncertain. The CDR3 length is 13 residues. V lost 4 bases and J 6 bases, leaving 12 bases between the germline ends. CDR1 and CDR2 (germline): MNHNY, SVGAGI (reference sequence).

This clonotype was detected ten times or more. V usage is TRBV7-9 and J usage is TRBJ2-3; 10 bases fit TRBD1. CDR1 is SEHNR, CDR2 FQNEAQ, per germline (reference sequence). V lost 8 bases and J lost 4; bases outside the gene matches: 6. This CDR3 is built from 14 residues. CDR3 region: CASARDRGADTQYF. In DNA form, the CDR3 reads TGTGCCAGCGCGAGGGACAGGGGTGCAGATACGCAGTATTTT.

This chain joins TRBV20-1 and TRBJ2-5; D perhaps matches TRBD2 (6 bases). Trimming took off 6 bases at V and 3 bases at J, with 17 bases between the two ends. Germline V lookup: CDR1 DFQATT, CDR2 SNEGSKA (reference sequence). The CDR3 consists of 14 residues. CDR3 DNA: TGCAGTGCAGGCGGGACCAGGGCGAAAGAGACCCAGTACTTC. This translates into CSAGGTRAKETQYF.

This clonotype was observed at least ten times. This chain joins TRBV10-2 and TRBJ2-7, with unresolved D. Per germline, CDR1 WSHSY and CDR2 SAAADI. Trimming cost V 0 bases and J 6 bases, with 6 bases left between them. The length of the CDR3 is 12 residues. CDR3 region: CASSESRSEQYF. DNA for the CDR3: TGCGCCAGCAGTGAGTCGCGGAGCGAGCAGTACTTC.

This clonotype was detected many times. The rearrangement joins TRBV15 to TRBJ2-3; 8 bases map to TRBD2. Germline lookup yields CDR1 LNHNV and CDR2 YYDKDF (reference sequence). CDR3 length: 17 residues. Trimming took 0 bases from V and 1 from J; bases not matched to a gene: 6. CDR3 residues: CATSRDPAGVRTDTQYF. CDR3 bases: TGTGCCACCAGCAGAGATCCAGCGGGAGTCCGCACAGATACGCAGTATTTT.

This rearrangement joins TRBV7-2 to TRBJ2-7; no clear D. Germline V gene data show CDR1 as SGHTA and CDR2 as FQGNSA. This CDR3 is built from 13 residues. The germline V and J ends were trimmed by 1 base and 9 bases, with 13 bases remaining between them. The CDR3 DNA reads as TGTGCCAGCAGCTTAGAGGCTTCCCGTGGGCAGTACTTC. Residues: CASSLEASRGQYF.

This rearrangement joins TRBV27 to TRBJ2-7; D may correspond to TRBD1 or TRBD2 (5 bases each). This CDR3 has 13 residues. V was cut by 9 bases and J by 7 bases, with 19 bases left in between. The V gene's germline CDR1 is MNHEY and CDR2 SMNVEV (reference sequence). The CDR3 spells CASTKGPNNEQYF. The DNA for the CDR3 is TGTGCCAGTACAAAGGGACCTAATAATGAGCAGTACTTC.

This clonotype was seen only a few times. The V gene is TRBV25-1, the J gene TRBJ1-6; D uncertain. V was trimmed by 5 bases and J by 9 bases, leaving 14 bases between them. Germline V gives CDR1 MGHDK, CDR2 SYGVNS. This CDR3 region has 14 residues. Here the CDR3 reads CASSPGHNTSPLHF. The CDR3 coding sequence is TGTGCCAGCAGTCCAGGTCACAACACTTCACCCCTCCACTTT.

This clonotype occurred a few times. The chain combines TRBV5-1 with TRBJ2-5; 8 nucleotides match TRBD2. The CDR3 totals 18 residues. Losses at the gene ends were 5 bases for V and 5 bases for J; bases not matched to a gene: 20. Germline-derived CDR1 and CDR2 are SGHRS and YFSETQ. The chain's CDR3 is CASSHTSGGRPWGETQYF. CDR3 sequence (DNA): TGCGCCAGCAGTCATACGAGTGGCGGGAGGCCATGGGGTGAGACCCAGTACTTC.

This clonotype was picked up a small number of times. The genes are TRBV6-2 or TRBV6-3 and TRBJ2-1; 7 bases are a match to TRBD1. CDR1 MNHEY and CDR2 SVGEGT come from the germline V gene. This CDR3 comprises 13 residues. V lost 7 bases to trimming and J lost 10 bases; unmatched junction nucleotides: 10. The CDR3 nucleotides read TGTGCCAGCACAGGGACAGTTGTATGGGAGCAGTTCTTC. This sequence encodes CASTGTVVWEQFF.

At least ten counts were recorded for this clonotype. This rearrangement joins TRBV20-1 to TRBJ2-7; maybe TRBD1 (6 bases). The CDR3 has 12 amino acids. Trimming took 4 bases from V and 0 from J, leaving 7 bases between them. Germline V gene data show CDR1 as DFQATT and CDR2 as SNEGSKA (reference sequence). CDR3 sequence: CSANRVSYEQYF. The CDR3, as DNA: TGCAGTGCTAACAGGGTCTCCTACGAGCAGTACTTC.

This clonotype was seen only a few times. This chain connects TRBV20-1 to TRBJ2-7; the match to TRBD2 covers 10 bases. With 1 base clipped from V and 2 bases from J, the junction kept 8 bases outside the gene matches. Per germline, CDR1 DFQATT and CDR2 SNEGSKA (reference sequence). The CDR3 contains 16 residues. The chain's CDR3 is CSARVVTTSGPYEQYF. CDR3 DNA sequence: TGCAGTGCTAGAGTGGTTACGACTAGCGGGCCCTACGAGCAGTACTTC.

This clonotype showed up many times. CDR3 in DNA: TGTGCCAGCAGTTACTTAAGGGGGTCGGAAGCTTTCTTT. Its protein product is CASSYLRGSEAFF. The V call is TRBV6-6, the J call TRBJ1-1; D is perhaps TRBD1 (6 bases). Trimming pared 1 base from V and 8 bases from J, leaving 11 bases between. Germline assignment: CDR1 MNHNY and CDR2 SVGAGI (reference sequence). This CDR3 region has 13 residues.